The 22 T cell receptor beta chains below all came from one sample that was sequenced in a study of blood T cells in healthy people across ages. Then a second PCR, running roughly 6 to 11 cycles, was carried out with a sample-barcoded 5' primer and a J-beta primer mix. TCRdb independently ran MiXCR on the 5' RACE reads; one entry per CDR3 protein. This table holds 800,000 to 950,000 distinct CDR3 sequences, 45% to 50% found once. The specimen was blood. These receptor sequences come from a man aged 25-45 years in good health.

CDR3 nucleotide sequence: TGTGCCAGCAGCGTAGTATCTGGGGCCCAAGAGACCCAGTACTTC. This codes for CASSVVSGAQETQYF. The chain employs TRBV9 and TRBJ2-5; D perhaps matches TRBD1 (5 bases). Trimming removed 0 bases from V and 1 base from J, with 10 bases in between. This CDR3 spans 15 amino acids. CDR1 is SGDLS, CDR2 YYNGEE, per germline.

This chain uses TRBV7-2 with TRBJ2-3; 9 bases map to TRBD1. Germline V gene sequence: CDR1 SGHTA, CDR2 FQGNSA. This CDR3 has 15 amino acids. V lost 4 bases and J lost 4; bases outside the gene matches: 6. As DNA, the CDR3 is TGTGCCAGCAGCTCCGGACAGGGGTGGGCAGATACGCAGTATTTT. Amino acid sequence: CASSSGQGWADTQYF.

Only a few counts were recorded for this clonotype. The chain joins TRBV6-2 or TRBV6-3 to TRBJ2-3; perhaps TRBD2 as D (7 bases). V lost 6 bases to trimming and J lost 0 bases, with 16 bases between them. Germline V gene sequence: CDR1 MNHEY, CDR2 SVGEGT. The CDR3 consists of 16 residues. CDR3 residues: CASSSLGGPSTDTQYF. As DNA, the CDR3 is TGTGCCAGCAGCTCCCTCGGGGGGCCTAGCACAGATACGCAGTATTTT.

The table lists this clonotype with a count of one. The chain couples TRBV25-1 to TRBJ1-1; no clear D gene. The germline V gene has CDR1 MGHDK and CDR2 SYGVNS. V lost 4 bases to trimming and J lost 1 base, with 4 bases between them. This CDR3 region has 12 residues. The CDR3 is CASSGPNTEAFF. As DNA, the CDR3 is TGTGCCAGCAGTGGACCGAACACTGAAGCTTTCTTT.

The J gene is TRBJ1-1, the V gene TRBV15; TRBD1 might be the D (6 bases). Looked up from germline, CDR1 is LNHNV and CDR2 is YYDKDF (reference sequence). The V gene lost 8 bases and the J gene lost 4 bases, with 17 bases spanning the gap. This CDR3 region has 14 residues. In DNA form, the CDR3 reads TGTGCCACCGGAGGGGACACACTACTCACTGAAGCTTTCTTT. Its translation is CATGGDTLLTEAFF.

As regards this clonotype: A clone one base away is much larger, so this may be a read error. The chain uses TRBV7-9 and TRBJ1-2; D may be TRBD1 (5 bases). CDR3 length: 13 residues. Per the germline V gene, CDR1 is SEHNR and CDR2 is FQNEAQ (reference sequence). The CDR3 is CAGSESGSGGYTF. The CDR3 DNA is TGTGCCGGCAGCGAGTCAGGGAGCGGTGGCTACACCTTC.

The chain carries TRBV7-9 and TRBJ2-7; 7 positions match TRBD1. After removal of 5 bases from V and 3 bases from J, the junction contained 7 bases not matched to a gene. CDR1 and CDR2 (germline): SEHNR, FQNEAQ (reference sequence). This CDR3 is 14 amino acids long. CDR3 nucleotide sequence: TGTGCCAGCAGCACGGACAGGAATAACTACGAGCAGTACTTC. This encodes CASSTDRNNYEQYF.

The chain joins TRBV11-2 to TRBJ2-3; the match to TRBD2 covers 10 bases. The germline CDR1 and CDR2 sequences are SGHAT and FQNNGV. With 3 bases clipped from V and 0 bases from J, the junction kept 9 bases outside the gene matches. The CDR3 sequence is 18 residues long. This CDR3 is CASSFTSGDPVSTDTQYF. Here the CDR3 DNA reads TGTGCCAGCAGCTTCACTAGCGGGGACCCGGTTAGCACAGATACGCAGTATTTT. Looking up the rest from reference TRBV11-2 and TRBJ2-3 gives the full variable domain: EAGVAQSPRYKIIEKRQSVAFWCNPISGHATLYWYQQILGQGPKLLIQFQNNGVVDDSQLPKDRFSAERLKGVDSTLKIQPAKLEDSAVYLCASSFTSGDPVSTDTQYFGPGTRLTVL.

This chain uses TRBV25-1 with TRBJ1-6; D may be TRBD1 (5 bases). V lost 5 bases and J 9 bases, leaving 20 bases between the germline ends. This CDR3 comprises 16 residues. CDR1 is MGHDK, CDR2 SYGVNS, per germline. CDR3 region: CASSPLGIQAVSPLHF. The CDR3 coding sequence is TGTGCCAGCAGTCCCCTGGGGATACAGGCGGTTTCACCCCTCCACTTT.

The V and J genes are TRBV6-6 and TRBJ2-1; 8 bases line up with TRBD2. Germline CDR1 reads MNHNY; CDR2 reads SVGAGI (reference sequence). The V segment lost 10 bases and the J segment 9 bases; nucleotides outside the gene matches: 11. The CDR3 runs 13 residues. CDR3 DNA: TGTGCCATTTCGGGGGGGCCGACCAGTGAGCAGTTCTTC. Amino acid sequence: CAISGGPTSEQFF.

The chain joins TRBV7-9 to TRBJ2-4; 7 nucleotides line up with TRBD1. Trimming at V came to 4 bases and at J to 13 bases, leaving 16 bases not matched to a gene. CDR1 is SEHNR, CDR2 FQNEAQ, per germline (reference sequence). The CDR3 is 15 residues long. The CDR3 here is CASSSLWDPQGEQYF. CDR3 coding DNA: TGTGCCAGCAGCTCCCTATGGGACCCTCAGGGGGAGCAGTACTTC.

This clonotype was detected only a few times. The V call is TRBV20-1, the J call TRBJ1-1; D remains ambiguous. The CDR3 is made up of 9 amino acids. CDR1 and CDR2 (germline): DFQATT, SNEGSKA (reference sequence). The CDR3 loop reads CSATNLAFF. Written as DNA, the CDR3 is TGCAGCGCAACTAACCTGGCTTTCTTT.

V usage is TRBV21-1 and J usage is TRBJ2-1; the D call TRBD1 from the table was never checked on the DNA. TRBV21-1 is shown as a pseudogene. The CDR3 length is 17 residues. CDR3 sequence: CASSNDRAGSSYNEQFF. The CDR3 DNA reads TGTGCCAGCAGCAATGACAGGGCGGGGAGTTCCTACAATGAGCAGTTCTTC.

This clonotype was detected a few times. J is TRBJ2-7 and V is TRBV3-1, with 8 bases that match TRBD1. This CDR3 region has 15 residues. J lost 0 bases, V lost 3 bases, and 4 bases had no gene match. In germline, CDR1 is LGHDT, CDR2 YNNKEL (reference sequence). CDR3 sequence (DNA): TGTGCCAGCAGCCACGGGACAGGACTCTCCTACGAGCAGTACTTC. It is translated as CASSHGTGLSYEQYF.

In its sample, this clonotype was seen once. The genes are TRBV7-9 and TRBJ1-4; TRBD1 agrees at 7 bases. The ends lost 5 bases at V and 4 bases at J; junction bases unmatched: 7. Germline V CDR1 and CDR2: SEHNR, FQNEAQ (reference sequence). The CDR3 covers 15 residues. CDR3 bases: TGTGCCAGCAGCCCTCCGGGACAGTTTAATGAAAAACTGTTTTTT. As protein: CASSPPGQFNEKLFF.

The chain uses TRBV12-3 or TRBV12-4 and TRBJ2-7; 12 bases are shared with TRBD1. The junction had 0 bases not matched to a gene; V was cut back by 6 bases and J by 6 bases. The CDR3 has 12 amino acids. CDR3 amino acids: CASRGQGAEQYF. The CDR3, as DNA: TGTGCCAGCAGGGGACAGGGGGCCGAGCAGTACTTC.

The CDR3 region is CASSPRAGGQEDTQYF. CDR3 nucleotide sequence: TGTGCCAGCAGCCCCAGAGCGGGGGGGCAAGAAGATACGCAGTATTTT. This chain links TRBV7-2 with TRBJ2-3; TRBD2 agrees at 10 bases. This CDR3 comprises 16 residues. Germline trimming cut 5 bases from V and 5 bases from J; bases unmatched to any gene: 10. Germline loops: CDR1 SGHTA, CDR2 FQGNSA. The full variable domain, with the rest looked up from reference TRBV7-2 and TRBJ2-3, is GAGVSQSPSNKVTEKGKDVELRCDPISGHTALYWYRQSLGQGLEFLIYFQGNSAPDKSGLPSDRFSAERTGGSVSTLTIQRTQQEDSAVYLCASSPRAGGQEDTQYFGPGTRLTVL.

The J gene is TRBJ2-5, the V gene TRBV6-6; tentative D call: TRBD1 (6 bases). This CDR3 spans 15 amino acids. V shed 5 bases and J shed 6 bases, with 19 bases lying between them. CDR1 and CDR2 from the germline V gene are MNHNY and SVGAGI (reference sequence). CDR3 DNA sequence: TGTGCCAGCAGTCCCGGTACGACAGGATTGAAGACCCAGTACTTC. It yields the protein CASSPGTTGLKTQYF.

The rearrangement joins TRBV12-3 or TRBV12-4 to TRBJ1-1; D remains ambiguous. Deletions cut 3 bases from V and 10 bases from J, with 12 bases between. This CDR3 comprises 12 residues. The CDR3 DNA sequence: TGTGCCAGCAGTTTTTCGCTAACGGGAGCTTTCTTT. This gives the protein CASSFSLTGAFF.

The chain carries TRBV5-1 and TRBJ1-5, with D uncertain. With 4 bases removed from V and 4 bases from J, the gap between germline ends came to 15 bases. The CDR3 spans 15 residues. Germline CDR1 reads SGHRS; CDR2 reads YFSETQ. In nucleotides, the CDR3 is TGCGCCAGCAGCCCTTTGGCCGGTGAAAATCAGCCCCAGCATTTT. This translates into CASSPLAGENQPQHF.

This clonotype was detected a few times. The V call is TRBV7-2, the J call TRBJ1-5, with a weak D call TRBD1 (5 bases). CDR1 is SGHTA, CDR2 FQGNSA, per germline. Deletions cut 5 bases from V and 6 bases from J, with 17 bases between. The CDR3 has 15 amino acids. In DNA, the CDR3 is TGTGCCAGCAGCCCTATGGGGCAGGGTGGTCAGCCCCAGCATTTT. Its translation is CASSPMGQGGQPQHF. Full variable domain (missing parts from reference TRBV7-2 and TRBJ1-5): GAGVSQSPSNKVTEKGKDVELRCDPISGHTALYWYRQSLGQGLEFLIYFQGNSAPDKSGLPSDRFSAERTGGSVSTLTIQRTQQEDSAVYLCASSPMGQGGQPQHFGDGTRLSIL.

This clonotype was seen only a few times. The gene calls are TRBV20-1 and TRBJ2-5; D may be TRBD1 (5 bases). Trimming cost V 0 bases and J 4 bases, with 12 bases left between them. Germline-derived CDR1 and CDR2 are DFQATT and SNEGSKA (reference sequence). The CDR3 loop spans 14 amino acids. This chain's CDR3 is CSARDPAGSETQYF. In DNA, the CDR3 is TGCAGTGCTAGAGATCCGGCAGGGTCAGAGACCCAGTACTTC.